This passage covers 28 T cell receptor beta chains from one sample sequenced in a study of post-analysis software for immune sequencing data. Whole-study findings and limits: The study found TRBV5-6, TRBV5-1 and TRBV20-1 among about 5 TRBV segments more frequent in patients than controls.

cDNA libraries for TCR beta contained unique molecular identifiers. TCRdb fed the PCR reads into MiXCR, producing one record per CDR3 protein. The table records 700,000 to 800,000 distinct CDR3 sequences, just under 30% of them present only once. These receptors' antigens are unknown. Sequencing input: blood. These receptors were obtained from a girl aged 5-17 years with multiple sclerosis.

Details on this clonotype: A clone one base away is much larger, so this may be a read error. The V gene is TRBV9, the J gene TRBJ2-6, with D possibly TRBD2 on 5 matching bases. The germline V gene has CDR1 SGDLS and CDR2 YYNGEE. The CDR3 runs to 15 residues. The CDR3 reads CTSSAGSSGANVLTF. The CDR3, as DNA: TGTACCAGCAGCGCTGGGAGCTCTGGGGCCAACGTCCTGACTTTC.

This clonotype appeared a few times. The rearrangement uses TRBV7-2 and TRBJ2-7; 9 bases agree with TRBD2. Germline trimming cut 1 base from V and 2 bases from J; bases unmatched to any gene: 9. Germline assignment: CDR1 SGHTA and CDR2 FQGNSA. The CDR3 has 17 residues. CDR3 nucleotides: TGTGCCAGCAGCTTAGGCGGTAGCGGGAGTCCCCCCTACGAGCAGTACTTC. It codes for CASSLGGSGSPPYEQYF.

This clonotype came up a few times. The V and J genes are TRBV6-1 and TRBJ2-7; D call uncertain. This CDR3 contains 12 residues. Trimming stripped 5 bases from V and 5 bases from J, with 10 bases between. CDR1 and CDR2 from the germline V gene are MNHNS and SASEGT. The CDR3 reads CASSLEADEQYF. The CDR3 coding sequence is TGTGCCAGCAGTCTTGAGGCGGACGAGCAGTACTTC.

The J gene is TRBJ1-2, the V gene TRBV29-1; D unclear. Trimming cost V 3 bases and J 8 bases, with 13 bases left between them. This CDR3 comprises 12 residues. Germline CDR1 is SQVTM and CDR2 is ANQGSEA. CDR3 nucleotides: TGCAGCGTTGAGGCGAGGCAATACGGCTACACCTTC. Protein product: CSVEARQYGYTF.

This clonotype occurred once. The rearrangement uses TRBV6-5 and TRBJ2-7, with D hard to call. The germline gives CDR1 MNHEY, CDR2 SVGAGI. V was clipped by 0 bases and J by 7 bases, with 13 bases between them. CDR3 size: 14 residues. The DNA of the CDR3 is TGTGCCAGCAGTTACTCTTGGGCCTACAATGAGCAGTACTTC. It yields the protein CASSYSWAYNEQYF.

This clonotype has just a few counts. The chain has TRBV6-5 and TRBJ2-3; TRBD2 agrees at 7 bases. The CDR3 is made up of 16 amino acids. Germline V gives CDR1 MNHEY, CDR2 SVGAGI. V was clipped by 7 bases and J by 1 base; unmatched bases: 11. The CDR3 reads CASTTWEGLGTDTQYF. The CDR3 DNA follows: TGTGCCAGCACCACCTGGGAGGGGCTGGGCACAGATACGCAGTATTTT.

The J gene is TRBJ1-1, the V gene TRBV2, with 9 positions matching TRBD1. In germline, CDR1 is SNHLY, CDR2 FYNNEI. CDR3 length equals 14 residues. V was pared by 7 bases and J by 6 bases, with 9 bases of the junction left unmatched. CDR3 bases: TGTGCCAGCACCAGGGACAGGGTTTGGGCTGAAGCTTTCTTT. Its translation is CASTRDRVWAEAFF.

V gene TRBV7-9 combines with J gene TRBJ2-5; 9 bases agree with TRBD1. The ends lost 0 bases at V and 2 bases at J; junction bases unmatched: 7. This CDR3 region has 17 residues. Germline-derived CDR1 and CDR2 are SEHNR and FQNEAQ (reference sequence). CDR3 loop: CASSLALGQGFQETQYF. CDR3 in DNA: TGTGCCAGCAGCTTAGCTTTGGGACAGGGATTTCAAGAGACCCAGTACTTC.

This chain uses TRBV15 with TRBJ2-3; TRBD1 agrees at 9 bases. The germline V gene encodes CDR1 LNHNV and CDR2 YYDKDF (reference sequence). V dropped 5 bases and J dropped 1; count of bases not matched to a gene: 4. CDR3 length: 15 amino acids. The CDR3 DNA reads as TGTGCCACCAGCGCGGACAGGGGCGGCACAGATACGCAGTATTTT. It specifies CATSADRGGTDTQYF.

The chain employs TRBV7-2 and TRBJ2-4, with 7 bases matching TRBD2. The DNA end is more similar to TRBJ2-5, so the J call may be wrong. The germline V gene has CDR1 SGHTA and CDR2 FQGNSA. The CDR3 consists of 17 residues. The CDR3 DNA is TGTGCCAGCAGCTTAGTTGTATCGCTAGCGGTAAAAGAGACCCAGTACTTC. This translates into CASSLVVSLAVKETQYF.

This clonotype was detected only a few times. The chain has TRBV12-3 or TRBV12-4 and TRBJ1-1; D is unclear. V dropped 5 bases and J dropped 3 bases, with 13 bases sitting between them. The CDR3 loop spans 14 amino acids. The CDR3 coding sequence is TGTGCCAGCAGTCCAAACCCCGGGGACACTGAAGCTTTCTTT. As protein: CASSPNPGDTEAFF.

The rearrangement uses TRBV7-2 and TRBJ1-4; TRBD1 might be the D (5 bases). The CDR3 runs 17 residues. Germline V gene sequence: CDR1 SGHTA, CDR2 FQGNSA. V was shortened by 2 bases and J by 0 bases, with 13 bases between the two germline ends. CDR3 bases: TGTGCCAGCAGCTTACTACGGGGCGGCGCAACTAATGAAAAACTGTTTTTT. Amino acid sequence: CASSLLRGGATNEKLFF.

The rearrangement joins TRBV4-1 to TRBJ1-5; D gene unclear. Trimming took off 0 bases at V and 3 bases at J, with 9 bases between the two ends. The V gene's germline CDR1 is MGHRA and CDR2 YSYEKL. This CDR3 contains 15 residues. Here the CDR3 reads CASSQDPRYNQPQHF. DNA for the CDR3: TGCGCCAGCAGCCAAGACCCGAGATACAATCAGCCCCAGCATTTT.

The rearrangement joins TRBV4-3 to TRBJ2-4, with 7 bases fitting TRBD1. Germline V gene sequence: CDR1 LGHNA, CDR2 YSLEER. Trimming at V came to 4 bases and at J to 0 bases, leaving 3 bases not matched to a gene. The CDR3 extends over 15 amino acids. The CDR3 sequence: CASSLDRVAKNIQYF. In DNA form, the CDR3 reads TGCGCCAGCAGCCTTGACAGGGTAGCCAAAAACATTCAGTACTTC.

This clonotype was detected a few times. The rearrangement uses TRBV15 and TRBJ1-6, with no clear D. Germline CDR1 and CDR2: LNHNV and YYDKDF (reference sequence). The V end lost 4 bases, the J end lost 9 bases, and 16 bases lay between the germline ends. This CDR3 has 15 residues. CDR3 in amino acids: CATSISGTPGSPLHF. DNA for the CDR3: TGTGCCACCAGCATTAGTGGAACTCCGGGTTCACCCCTCCACTTT.

This clonotype came up a few times. The CDR3 sequence is CSARDWFVGSQETQYF. In DNA form, the CDR3 reads TGCAGTGCTAGAGATTGGTTCGTGGGATCCCAAGAGACCCAGTACTTC. The chain is built from TRBV20-1 and TRBJ2-5; D gene uncertain. The germline CDR1 and CDR2 sequences are DFQATT and SNEGSKA (reference sequence). V was trimmed by 0 bases and J by 1 base, leaving 15 bases between them. The CDR3 is 16 residues long.

The gene calls are TRBV5-1 and TRBJ2-3; no definite D call. Trimming took 4 bases from V and 4 from J, leaving 10 bases between them. CDR3 length equals 13 residues. The germline V gene has CDR1 SGHRS and CDR2 YFSETQ. This CDR3 is CASSAGLADTQYF. The DNA of the CDR3 is TGCGCCAGCAGCGCCGGGCTGGCAGATACGCAGTATTTT.

In its sample, this clonotype was seen a few times. The CDR3 region has the DNA TGCGCCAGCAGTGGGACTCGTAGCTCCTACAATGAGCAGTTCTTC. Its protein product is CASSGTRSSYNEQFF. J is TRBJ2-1 and V is TRBV10-2, with D perhaps matching TRBD2 (5 bases). V was pared by 4 bases and J by 0 bases, with 10 bases between. CDR3 length equals 15 residues. CDR1 and CDR2 from the germline V gene are WSHSY and SAAADI.

The sample holds a few counts of this clonotype. The chain employs TRBV12-3 or TRBV12-4 and TRBJ2-5; D is perhaps TRBD2 (5 bases). This CDR3 spans 15 amino acids. The V and J ends lost 6 bases and 2 bases respectively, with 16 bases between them. The CDR3 nucleotides read TGTGCCAGCAGGCTAGGACTTCTGGAGCAAGAGACCCAGTACTTC. Residues: CASRLGLLEQETQYF.

This clonotype was seen a few times. The chain has TRBV20-1 and TRBJ2-2; weak D call: TRBD1 (7 bases). The CDR3 spans 13 residues. CDR1 and CDR2 from the germline V gene are DFQATT and SNEGSKA (reference sequence). Here the CDR3 DNA reads TGCAGCGCGGGACAGACGAACACCGGGGAGCTGTTTTTT. Encoded protein: CSAGQTNTGELFF.

The chain combines TRBV29-1 with TRBJ1-2, with TRBD1 identical over 9 bases. Unmatched junction bases numbered 4, after V lost 3 bases and J lost 5 bases. The CDR3 covers 13 residues. Germline CDR1 reads SQVTM; CDR2 reads ANQGSEA. Here the CDR3 reads CSVDRTGEYGYTF. The DNA of the CDR3 is TGCAGCGTTGATCGGACAGGGGAGTATGGCTACACCTTC.

In its sample, this clonotype was seen a few times. The rearrangement uses TRBV29-1 and TRBJ2-1; 7 bases match TRBD2. This CDR3 contains 12 residues. Germline lookup yields CDR1 SQVTM and CDR2 ANQGSEA. DNA of the CDR3: TGCACCTTGGGGGGGTCGCGGGATGAGCAGTTCTTC. Translation gives CTLGGSRDEQFF.

Here the CDR3 DNA reads TGCAGTGCTGCAACGACAGGGGAAAACATTCAGTACTTC. This codes for CSAATTGENIQYF. The chain employs TRBV20-1 and TRBJ2-4, with 8 nucleotides matching TRBD1. Germline assignment: CDR1 DFQATT and CDR2 SNEGSKA (reference sequence). The length of the CDR3 is 13 residues. Germline trimming cut 5 bases from V and 5 bases from J; bases unmatched to any gene: 5.

This clonotype was detected a few times. The chain combines TRBV28 with TRBJ1-2, with D unresolved. CDR3 length equals 13 residues. V lost 8 bases and J 2 bases, leaving 12 bases between the germline ends. Germline assignment: CDR1 MDHEN and CDR2 SYDVKM. The CDR3 protein is CASDTFANYGYTF. The CDR3 DNA reads TGTGCCAGCGATACTTTCGCCAACTATGGCTACACCTTC.

This clonotype was counted a few times. The rearrangement links TRBV4-1 to TRBJ1-1, with 7 positions matching TRBD1. Germline trimming cut 4 bases from V and 7 bases from J; bases unmatched to any gene: 3. The CDR3 extends over 12 amino acids. Germline lookup yields CDR1 MGHRA and CDR2 YSYEKL. Here the CDR3 DNA reads TGCGCCAGCAGCCTCCGACAGGGTGAAGCTTTCTTT. Amino acid sequence: CASSLRQGEAFF.

This clonotype was counted a few times. The V gene is TRBV20-1, the J gene TRBJ2-3; TRBD2 matches 10 bases. The CDR3 has 16 residues. The V gene end was trimmed by 5 bases and the J gene end by 5 bases; junction bases not matched to a gene: 13. From germline, CDR1 is DFQATT and CDR2 SNEGSKA (reference sequence). Here the CDR3 reads CSAPILAGDTGDTQYF. The CDR3 region has the DNA TGCAGTGCTCCGATCCTAGCGGGAGACACTGGAGATACGCAGTATTTT.

The V gene is TRBV7-9, the J gene TRBJ2-1, with 7 bases matching TRBD2. The CDR3 length is 13 residues. V trimming: 1 base; J trimming: 10 bases; junction bases outside the gene matches: 4. Germline CDR1 is SEHNR and CDR2 is FQNEAQ (reference sequence). The CDR3 reads CASSLGAGQEQFF. The CDR3 bases are TGTGCCAGCAGCTTAGGAGCGGGGCAGGAGCAGTTCTTC. The entire variable domain, with the rest obtained from reference TRBV7-9 and TRBJ2-1, is as follows: DTGVSQNPRHKITKRGQNVTFRCDPISEHNRLYWYRQTLGQGPEFLTYFQNEAQLEKSRLLSDRFSAERPKGSFSTLEIQRTEQGDSAMYLCASSLGAGQEQFFGPGTRLTVL.

The chain recombines TRBV7-6 with TRBJ1-1, with D unclear. This CDR3 is built from 16 residues. The germline V gene has CDR1 SGHVS and CDR2 FNYEAQ. Trimming left V 5 bases short and J 1 base short, with 17 bases between. CDR3 in amino acids: CASSPERSTSNTEAFF. CDR3 coding DNA: TGTGCCAGCAGCCCGGAAAGGTCCACCTCGAACACTGAAGCTTTCTTT. The whole variable domain, remainder taken from reference TRBV7-6 and TRBJ1-1, is GAGVSQSPRYKVTKRGQDVALRCDPISGHVSLYWYRQALGQGPEFLTYFNYEAQQDKSGLPNDRFSAERPEGSISTLTIQRTEQRDSAMYRCASSPERSTSNTEAFFGQGTRLTVV.